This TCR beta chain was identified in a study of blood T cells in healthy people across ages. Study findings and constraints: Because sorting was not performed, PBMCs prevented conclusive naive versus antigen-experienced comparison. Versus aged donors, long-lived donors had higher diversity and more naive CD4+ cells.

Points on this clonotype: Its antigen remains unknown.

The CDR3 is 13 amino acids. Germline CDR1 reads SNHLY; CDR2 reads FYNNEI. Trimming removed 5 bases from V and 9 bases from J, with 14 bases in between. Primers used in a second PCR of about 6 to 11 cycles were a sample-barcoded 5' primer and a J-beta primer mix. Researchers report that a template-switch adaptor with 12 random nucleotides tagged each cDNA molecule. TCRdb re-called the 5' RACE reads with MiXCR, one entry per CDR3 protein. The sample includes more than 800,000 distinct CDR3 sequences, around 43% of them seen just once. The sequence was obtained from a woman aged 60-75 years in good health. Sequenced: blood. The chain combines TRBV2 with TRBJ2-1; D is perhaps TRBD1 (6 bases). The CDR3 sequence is CASSNGDNGEQFF. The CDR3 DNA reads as TGTGCCAGCAGTAACGGGGACAACGGTGAGCAGTTCTTC.